This T cell receptor beta chain stems from a study of T-cell memory formation after mild COVID-19. Broader study findings: Memory cells collected pre-infection included some clones that later responded, suggesting cross-reactive memory joined. Day 15 to 85 contracting clones showed balanced CD4/CD8; day 15 to 37 expanders favored CD4+.

Of note for this clonotype: Its antigen is unknown.

Germline V gene lookup returns CDR1 SGHRS and CDR2 YFSETQ. The CDR3 length is 14 residues. With 4 bases removed from V and 5 bases from J, the gap between germline ends came to 10 bases. MiXCR was run by TCRdb on the 5' RACE reads, yielding one entry per CDR3 protein. The sample carries around 200,000 distinct CDR3 sequences, 15% to 20% recorded once. The clonotype originates from a man aged 18-30 years who had mild COVID-19 (a few samples of this study predate the infection). Cell type and time point are not known. Sequenced material: PBMCs or a T cell subset sorted from them (not recorded which). The chain recombines TRBV5-1 with TRBJ1-6, with D possibly being TRBD1 (5 bases). The CDR3 here is CASSEGTNNSPLHF. The CDR3 DNA sequence: TGCGCCAGCAGCGAGGGGACCAATAATTCACCCCTCCACTTT.